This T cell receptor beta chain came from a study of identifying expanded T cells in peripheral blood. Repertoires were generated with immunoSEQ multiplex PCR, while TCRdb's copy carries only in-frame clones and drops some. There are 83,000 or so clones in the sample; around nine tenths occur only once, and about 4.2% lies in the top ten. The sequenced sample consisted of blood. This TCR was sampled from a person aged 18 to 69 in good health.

CDR3 nucleotide sequence: TGTGCCAGCAGTGACCTGATAACAGATACGCAGTATTTT. The encoded protein is CASSDLITDTQYF. This chain connects TRBV6-4 to TRBJ2-3, with D unresolved. This CDR3 has 13 amino acids. In germline, CDR1 is MRHNA, CDR2 SNTAGT. Trimming shortened V by 2 bases and J by 3 bases, and 6 bases separated the two germline ends.